These T cell receptor beta chains were read from a single sample in a study of cytomegalovirus exposure and HLA in healthy donors. Sequenced by immunoSEQ multiplex PCR; TCRdb stores in-frame clones only, minus some. This sample has around 180,000 clones; about four fifths occur once, and the top ten carry 0.2% to 0.3%. The sample comprised PBMCs. Receptor source: a boy younger than 18 in good health and CMV-seronegative. Both conserved end residues are part of each CDR3. The order of the fields is V gene, D gene, J gene, clone size, CDR3 DNA, CDR3 protein. A D gene is named only where the DNA matches it firmly. A clone size is listed for some rows: how often the clone was seen (once, few, many), or a class if it is expanded.

TRBV7-8	TRBD1	TRBJ1-1	.	TGTGCCAGCTACCAGGGGGCATTGAACACTGAAGCTTTCTTT	CASYQGALNTEAFF
TRBV4-1	TRBD2	TRBJ2-7	.	TGCGCCAGCAGCCAACCCGGGACTACCAACTACGAGCAGTACTTC	CASSQPGTTNYEQYF
TRBV7-2	.	TRBJ2-7	.	TGTGCCAGCAGCTTAGTTGTTAATAACTACGAGCAGTACTTC	CASSLVVNNYEQYF
TRBV2	.	TRBJ1-1	.	TGTGCCAGCAGTGTGAGGGTGATGAACACTGAAGCTTTCTTT	CASSVRVMNTEAFF
TRBV5-1	.	TRBJ1-2	.	TGCGCCAGCAGCCAAAAGGGGGGGGTCTCAGGCAACTATGGCTACACCTTC	CASSQKGGVSGNYGYTF
TRBV14	TRBD1	TRBJ1-1	.	TGTGCCAGTAGGGGACAGGGGATCCCTGAAGCTTTCTTT	CASRGQGIPEAFF
TRBV29-1	TRBD1	TRBJ2-6	few	TGCAGCGTTGAATTCCGGACAGGGTTCTCTGGGGCCAACGTCCTGACTTTC	CSVEFRTGFSGANVLTF
TRBV13	TRBD1	TRBJ1-6	.	TGTGCCAGCAGCTTAGTACAGGGGACCCTCCACTTT	CASSLVQGTLHF
TRBV29-1	.	TRBJ1-4	once	TGCAGCGTTGGGGGAGGGCAGGTTAATGAAAAACTGTTTTTT	CSVGGGQVNEKLFF
TRBV28	TRBD1	TRBJ1-2	.	TGTGCCAGCCTTCGGACAGGGATTAACTATGGCTACACCTTC	CASLRTGINYGYTF
TRBV7-3	.	TRBJ2-2	.	TGTGCCAGCAGCCCCCACCAGGGGCGAAAGTCCGGGGAGCTGTTTTTT	CASSPHQGRKSGELFF
TRBV6-5	.	TRBJ1-4	.	TGTGCCAGCAGTTACCGGACAGCCGGAGGAGAAAAACTGTTTTTT	CASSYRTAGGEKLFF
TRBV18	TRBD2	TRBJ2-5	.	TGTGCCAGCTCACTCGACTTGGGACTAGTGAGGGAGACCCAGTACTTC	CASSLDLGLVRETQYF
TRBV5-6	.	TRBJ1-6	few	TGTGCCAGCAGCTTGGACTCGTATTCCTATAATTCACCCCTCCACTTT	CASSLDSYSYNSPLHF
TRBV7-8	TRBD2	TRBJ2-7	.	TGTGCCAGCAGCTTAGCGACTAGCGGGACTCCTATCTACGAGCAGTACTTC	CASSLATSGTPIYEQYF
TRBV10-3	.	TRBJ1-2	once	TGTGCCATCAGTGAGTCAGCGGGGGGCTACACCTTC	CAISESAGGYTF
TRBV6-1	TRBD1	TRBJ1-1	.	TGTGCCAGCAGGTTGGACAGGAAGACTGAAGCTTTCTTT	CASRLDRKTEAFF
TRBV9	.	TRBJ1-1	.	TGTGCCAGCAGCGTAGCGGGTGCCCACACTGAAGCTTTCTTT	CASSVAGAHTEAFF
TRBV5-1	.	TRBJ1-1	.	TGCGCCAGCAGGAAGTTGGGGGGCACTGAAGCTTTCTTT	CASRKLGGTEAFF
TRBV27	TRBD2	TRBJ2-7	.	TGTGCCAGCAGATCCGGGACTAGCGGGAGGAACCAGTACGAGCAGTACTTC	CASRSGTSGRNQYEQYF
TRBV6-6	.	TRBJ1-5	.	TGTGCCAGCAGCCCCGACAGAGTCAATCAGCCCCAGCATTTT	CASSPDRVNQPQHF
TRBV5-5	.	TRBJ1-3	.	TGTGCCAGCAGCATCTTAACAGGGATGGTCTCTGGAAACACCATATATTTT	CASSILTGMVSGNTIYF
TRBV7-2	TRBD1	TRBJ2-1	.	TGTGCCAGCAGCTTAGTCGGGACAGGGAGGAATGAGCAGTTCTTC	CASSLVGTGRNEQFF
TRBV27	.	TRBJ1-5	.	TGTGCCAGCAGTCCTATTGGACTGAGCAATCAGCCCCAGCATTTT	CASSPIGLSNQPQHF
TRBV27	.	TRBJ1-1	once	TGTGCCAGTTCGACGACGGGCACTGAAGCTTTCTTT	CASSTTGTEAFF
TRBV4-1	.	TRBJ2-7	.	TGCGCCAGCAGCCAAAAGGGGGGGCCGTCCTACGAGCAGTACTTC	CASSQKGGPSYEQYF
TRBV6-1	.	TRBJ2-1	.	TGTGCCAGCAGTGAAGCGTGGGGGGGCCACAATGAGCAGTTCTTC	CASSEAWGGHNEQFF
TRBV2	TRBD1	TRBJ2-7	.	TGTGCCAGCAGTGAGGAGGACAGGACGTATTCCTACGAGCAGTACTTC	CASSEEDRTYSYEQYF
TRBV18	TRBD1	TRBJ1-1	.	TGTGCCAGCTCCCCGGTACAAGGACAGGGAGCTGAAGCTTTCTTT	CASSPVQGQGAEAFF
TRBV30	TRBD1	TRBJ2-7	.	TGTGCCTGGAACAGGGGTAGTGAAAACGAGCAGTACTTC	CAWNRGSENEQYF